These T cell receptor beta chains were read from a single sample in a study of T cells after yellow fever vaccination. From the 5' RACE reads, TCRdb called clonotypes with MiXCR, one entry per CDR3 protein. The table records nearly 550,000 distinct CDR3 sequences, around 21% of them present only once. The sequences come from PBMCs, collected 15 days after the yellow fever booster vaccination. Receptors originate from a young man who received the YFV17D yellow fever vaccine. Each CDR3 is given with its conserved first and last residue. Each record gives: CDR3 DNA, CDR3 protein, clone size, V gene, D gene, J gene. A D gene is named only where the DNA matches it firmly. Clone size, where shown, is once, few, many, or a class for clones that have expanded.

TGCGCCAGCAGCCCGACCGGGACAGGGCCATTCAATGAGCAGTTCTTC,CASSPTGTGPFNEQFF,.,TRBV4-3,TRBD1,TRBJ2-1
TGTGCCAGCAGCTTGCTAGGGAACTCGAATGAAAAACTGTTTTTT,CASSLLGNSNEKLFF,few,TRBV7-2,.,TRBJ1-4
TGCGCCAGCAGCTTCGAATGGACAGGGGGTCTAAATACCCAGTACTTC,CASSFEWTGGLNTQYF,.,TRBV5-1,TRBD1,TRBJ2-5
TGTGCCACCAGTGAGAGCGGGAGGGGAGAGACCCAGTACTTC,CATSESGRGETQYF,many,TRBV24-1,TRBD2,TRBJ2-5
TGTGCCAGCAGCCCCCTCCTTAACACCGGGGAGCTGTTTTTT,CASSPLLNTGELFF,many,TRBV7-3,.,TRBJ2-2
TGCAGTGCCACTGACGGATCCTACGAGCAGTACTTC,CSATDGSYEQYF,few,TRBV20-1,.,TRBJ2-7
TGTGCCTGGAGTGTACCCTCCCCCTACGAGCAGTACTTC,CAWSVPSPYEQYF,.,TRBV30,.,TRBJ2-7
TGCGCCAGCAGCCAAGATAGGGCGGCACAAGGTGGCTACACCTTC,CASSQDRAAQGGYTF,.,TRBV4-3,.,TRBJ1-2
TGCAGCGGAACTGAGAGGGGCGAGCCGACCCAGTACTTC,CSGTERGEPTQYF,.,TRBV29-1,.,TRBJ2-5
TGTGCCAGCAGCTTAGCGGCGGGACTAGCGGGAGGAAGAAAGACCCAGTACTTC,CASSLAAGLAGGRKTQYF,few,TRBV7-8,TRBD2,TRBJ2-5
TGCGCCAGCAGCGACGGAAGCTACGAGCAGTACTTC,CASSDGSYEQYF,few,TRBV5-1,.,TRBJ2-7
TGTGCCAGCGGACAGGGGGGCCTAGCGGAAGGGGGAGAGACCCAGTACTTC,CASGQGGLAEGGETQYF,few,TRBV7-9,TRBD1,TRBJ2-5
TGCAGTGCCCAAGGTGCGGAAAGCTCCTACAATGAGCAGTTCTTC,CSAQGAESSYNEQFF,.,TRBV20-1,.,TRBJ2-1
TGTGCCAGCAGCACCGGACAACCGGCCTTCGAGCAGTACTTC,CASSTGQPAFEQYF,few,TRBV7-2,.,TRBJ2-7
TGCAGTGCTAGAGAAATAAACGGGGAGCTGTTTTTT,CSAREINGELFF,few,TRBV20-1,.,TRBJ2-2
TGTGCCACCAGCAGAGATTCCTTAAACGAGCAGTACTTC,CATSRDSLNEQYF,few,TRBV15,.,TRBJ2-7
TGTGCCACTAGGGGGGACGGCTACACCTTC,CATRGDGYTF,.,TRBV10-3,.,TRBJ1-2
TGTGCCAGTACCAGGGGGGGTGAGCAGTTCTTC,CASTRGGEQFF,few,TRBV19,.,TRBJ2-1
TGTGCCAGCAGCCCAAGAGCATACACCGGGGAGCTGTTTTTT,CASSPRAYTGELFF,few,TRBV14,.,TRBJ2-2
TGCGCCAGCAGCCAAGATGTCTCCCCCTCCTTTTACGAGCAGTACTTC,CASSQDVSPSFYEQYF,few,TRBV4-3,.,TRBJ2-7
TGTGCCAGCAGCGTAGGGGTACAGCCGAACACCGGGGAGCTGTTTTTT,CASSVGVQPNTGELFF,.,TRBV9,.,TRBJ2-2
TGCAGTGCTAGAACTGTCGGCACCGGGGAGCTGTTTTTT,CSARTVGTGELFF,.,TRBV20-1,.,TRBJ2-2
TGTGCCAGCAGGGGCCAGGGACTAGCGGGAGGGCCAAGGCTAGAGACCCAGTACTTC,CASRGQGLAGGPRLETQYF,.,TRBV4-2,TRBD2,TRBJ2-5
TGTGCCAGCAGCCAGGGGTTGAACTCAAGAGGGGCCAATGAGCAGTTCTTC,CASSQGLNSRGANEQFF,few,TRBV14,.,TRBJ2-1
TGTGCCAGCAGCCCCTCGGGGGGGTCCCACAATGAGCAGTTCTTC,CASSPSGGSHNEQFF,few,TRBV25-1,TRBD2,TRBJ2-1
TGTGCCAGCAGCCCCGGGGCCACCTACAATTCACCCCTCCACTTT,CASSPGATYNSPLHF,.,TRBV7-2,.,TRBJ1-6
TGTGCCAGCAGCCCCTTTACCCGGCGGGAGACCCAGTACTTC,CASSPFTRRETQYF,.,TRBV7-9,.,TRBJ2-5
TGCAGCGTTGGGCCTGAGCAGTTCTTC,CSVGPEQFF,.,TRBV29-1,.,TRBJ2-1
TGTGCCAGCAGCGGACTAGCGGGAGACTCTGAGCAGTTCTTC,CASSGLAGDSEQFF,.,TRBV12-3/TRBV12-4,TRBD2,TRBJ2-1
TGCAGTGCTAGAGATCTAAGGCTGTCCTACGAGCAGTACTTC,CSARDLRLSYEQYF,.,TRBV20-1,.,TRBJ2-7
TGTGCCAGCAGCTTGGCTGGGACGCAGATCTACAATGAGCAGTTCTTC,CASSLAGTQIYNEQFF,once,TRBV5-5,.,TRBJ2-1
TGTGCCAGAAAGCCACAGGCCGCCGGCACGGTGAGGGAGTATTCCGGGGAGCTGTTTTTT,CARKPQAAGTVREYSGELFF,.,TRBV5-6,.,TRBJ2-2
TGTGCCAGCAGCTCACACAGGGGAGACACCATATATTTT,CASSSHRGDTIYF,.,TRBV5-4,TRBD1,TRBJ1-3
TGTGCCATCAAGACCCGGGTCTCTGGAAACACCATATATTTT,CAIKTRVSGNTIYF,.,TRBV2,.,TRBJ1-3